Given below is one T cell receptor beta chain in context. What it recognizes is unknown. The data belong to a study of cytomegalovirus exposure and HLA in healthy donors. Study results and limitations: An apparent linkage of common viral pathogens to several of the most significant clusters emerged in a later analysis. The study reported that TCR beta sequences accurately predicted HLA-A and HLA-B alleles in most subjects.

The PCR employed 60 Vbeta primers together with 13 Jbeta primers. Sequenced by immunoSEQ multiplex PCR; TCRdb stores in-frame clones only, minus some. The table records around 150,000 clones, 70% to 80% of them present only once. Looked up from germline, CDR1 is MNHEY and CDR2 is SVGAGI. V was cut by 2 bases and J by 4 bases, with 9 bases left in between. The length of the CDR3 is 14 residues. The V and J genes are TRBV6-5 and TRBJ1-3; D not certain. Specimen: PBMCs. The receptor was derived from a woman aged 40 to 49 in good health and CMV-seronegative. CDR3: CASSYTRQGNTIYF. In DNA form, the CDR3 reads TGTGCCAGCAGTTACACGCGGCAGGGAAACACCATATATTTT.